What follows are 4 T cell receptor beta chains derived from one specimen sequenced in a study of blood T cell repertoires in COVID-19. The repertoire was sequenced with immunoSEQ multiplex PCR; TCRdb's copy has only in-frame clones and lacks some. The data contain 150,000 to 200,000 clones, over 65% of them singletons. Sample: peripheral blood. These receptors all stem from a person aged 65-85 years with COVID-19, enrolled during active disease.

The rearrangement links TRBV25-1 to TRBJ1-2; D unresolved. Trimming took 6 bases from V and 10 from J, leaving 18 bases between them. The length of the CDR3 is 13 residues. Germline V gene sequence: CDR1 MGHDK, CDR2 SYGVNS. The CDR3 loop reads CASSPTGLALYTF. The DNA for the CDR3 is TGTGCCAGCAGCCCTACCGGGCTAGCCCTCTACACCTTC.

This chain joins TRBV2 and TRBJ1-1; D may be TRBD1 (5 bases). The CDR3 extends over 11 amino acids. Trimming shortened V by 4 bases and J by 10 bases, and 10 bases separated the two germline ends. Germline CDR1 is SNHLY and CDR2 is FYNNEI. The CDR3 bases are TGTGCCAGCAGTGCCAGGGCGTCAGCTTTCTTT. It is translated as CASSARASAFF.

The V and J genes are TRBV2 and TRBJ1-2; TRBD1 aligns across 8 bases. The germline gives CDR1 SNHLY, CDR2 FYNNEI. Unmatched junction bases numbered 13, after V lost 6 bases and J lost 4 bases. There are 16 residues in the CDR3. The CDR3 sequence is CASRRATGQVGYGYTF. CDR3 DNA sequence: TGTGCCAGCAGAAGAGCGACGGGACAGGTGGGCTATGGCTACACCTTC.

The rearrangement links TRBV28 to TRBJ2-5; D is perhaps TRBD1 (6 bases). Deletions cut 6 bases from V and 4 bases from J, with 12 bases between. The CDR3 contains 13 residues. Germline-derived CDR1 and CDR2 are MDHEN and SYDVKM. CDR3 in DNA: TGTGCCAGCAGATCCCAGGGGTCAGAGACCCAGTACTTC. It codes for CASRSQGSETQYF.